This T cell receptor (beta chain) comes out of a study of T cells expressing NK-cell markers. About the research overall: Out of eight donors sequenced, seven tested HCMV-seropositive and the remaining one seronegative.

The CDR3 is made up of 14 amino acids. Reanalyzing the 5' RACE reads, TCRdb keeps one entry per CDR3 protein, without DNA. The data include 350,000 to 450,000 distinct CDR3 sequences; the top ten clones carry 5.2%. The specimen was blood T cells: a sorted CD56 or NKG2C T cell subset, CD4+ or CD8+ T cells, or bulk PBMC T cells (not recorded which). V usage is TRBV12-3 or TRBV12-4 and J usage is TRBJ2-5; TCRdb picks TRBD1, but there is no DNA to check that call. This sequence was found in a man between 18 and 69 years old in good health. CDR3 loop: CASRPQGNWETQYF.